This is a list of T cell receptor beta chains from one sample in a study of immune heterogeneity within non-small cell lung tumors. In TCRdb, the multiplex PCR reads were re-called with MiXCR into one record per CDR3 protein. The data show around 4,200 distinct CDR3 sequences, 24% seen once. The sample was lung tumor tissue. The receptors here all came from a middle-aged man with non-small cell lung cancer. Each CDR3 is given with its conserved first and last residue. The D gene is left open where the match is weak. Clone size, where shown, is once, few, many, or a class for clones that have expanded.

size: many; D: -; J: TRBJ2-1; V: TRBV11-2; DNA: TGTGCCAGCAGCACGGGGACTCTAAATGTGAATGAGCAGTTCTTC; CDR3: CASSTGTLNVNEQFF
size: -; D: -; J: TRBJ1-1; V: TRBV15; DNA: TGTGCCACCCGGCCCAAGGTCGGGGGAGACACTGAAGTTTTCTTT; CDR3: CATRPKVGGDTEVFF
size: -; D: -; J: TRBJ2-3; V: TRBV9; DNA: TGTGCCAGCAGCGTAGGAGTTAGCTACACAGATACGCAGTATTTT; CDR3: CASSVGVSYTDTQYF
size: medium-sized; D: TRBD1; J: TRBJ2-1; V: TRBV6-1; DNA: TGTGCCAGCAGCCGGGACAGGGGGAACAATGAGCAGTTCTTC; CDR3: CASSRDRGNNEQFF
size: medium-sized; D: -; J: TRBJ2-7; V: TRBV15; DNA: TGTGCCACCAGCAGAGATCCTGCAGGGGTTATTGGGTACGAGCAGTACTTC; CDR3: CATSRDPAGVIGYEQYF
size: medium-sized; D: TRBD1; J: TRBJ1-3; V: TRBV6-1; DNA: TGTGCCAGCAGTCCGACAGGGGTCATTGGAAACACCATATATTTT; CDR3: CASSPTGVIGNTIYF
size: medium-sized; D: -; J: TRBJ1-5; V: TRBV20-1; DNA: TGCAGTGCAAGCTCGACAGACAGCAATCAGCCCCAGCATTTT; CDR3: CSASSTDSNQPQHF
size: -; D: TRBD2; J: TRBJ2-1; V: TRBV7-3; DNA: TGTGCCATCATCTTAAACCCGGCGGGGGGGCCGGGTGAGCAGTTCTTC; CDR3: CAIILNPAGGPGEQFF
size: medium-sized; D: -; J: TRBJ2-7; V: TRBV11-2; DNA: TGTGCCAGCAGCTTGGTAGCACTAGCCTCTCCTTACGAGCAGTACTTC; CDR3: CASSLVALASPYEQYF
size: many; D: -; J: TRBJ2-3; V: TRBV5-1; DNA: TGCGCCAGCACTGGGCCAACAGGGGATACGCAGTATTTT; CDR3: CASTGPTGDTQYF
size: -; D: -; J: TRBJ2-5; V: TRBV20-1; DNA: TGCAGTGCGCTAGCATTTCTAGAGTCCCAGTACTTC; CDR3: CSALAFLESQYF
size: -; D: TRBD2; J: TRBJ2-2; V: TRBV7-2; DNA: TGTGCCAGCAGCCCGCGGGGGGGGGGCGAACACCGGGGAGCTGTTTTT; CDR3: CASSPRGGGEHRGAVF
size: medium-sized; D: -; J: TRBJ2-2; V: TRBV11-2; DNA: TGTGCCAGCAGCTTAGGTTCTGGGACACCGAACACCGGGGAGCTGTTTTTT; CDR3: CASSLGSGTPNTGELFF
size: medium-sized; D: TRBD1; J: TRBJ1-5; V: TRBV30; DNA: TGTGCCTGGAGTCTGGGGGACAGGGAACTTCAGCCCCAGCATTTT; CDR3: CAWSLGDRELQPQHF
size: -; D: -; J: TRBJ2-1; V: TRBV7-2; DNA: TGTGCCAGCAGCTTCCCCTCACTATCGGTGGACCTCTACAATGAGCAGTTCTTC; CDR3: CASSFPSLSVDLYNEQFF